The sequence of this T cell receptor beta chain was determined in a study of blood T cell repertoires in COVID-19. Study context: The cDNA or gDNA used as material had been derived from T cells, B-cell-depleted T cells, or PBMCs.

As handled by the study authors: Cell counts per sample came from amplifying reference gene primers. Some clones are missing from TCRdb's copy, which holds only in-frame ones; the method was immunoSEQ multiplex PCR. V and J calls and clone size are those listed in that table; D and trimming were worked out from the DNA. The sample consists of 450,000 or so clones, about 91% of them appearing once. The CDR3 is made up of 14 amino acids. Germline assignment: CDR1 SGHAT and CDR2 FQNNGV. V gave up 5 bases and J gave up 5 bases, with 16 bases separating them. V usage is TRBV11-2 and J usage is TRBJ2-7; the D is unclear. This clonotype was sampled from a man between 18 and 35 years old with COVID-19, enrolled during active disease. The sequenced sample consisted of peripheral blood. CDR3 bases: TGTGCCAGCAGCCCAGAGACAAGGCAAGACGAGCAGTACTTC. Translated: CASSPETRQDEQYF.